This T cell receptor beta chain was identified in a study of Ad26.COV2.S vaccination and SARS-CoV-2 variants. The treatment here: around 19 received Ad26.COV2.S at low or high dose, single or two shots; about 5 received placebo; per-sample allocation not given. Sample collection was performed on day 63 after the first vaccine or placebo injection. Only in-frame clones appear in the TCRdb table, and some are missing; sequencing was by immunoSEQ multiplex PCR. The sample records around 450,000 clones, roughly nine tenths being singletons. CDR3 length equals 14 residues. The germline V gene encodes CDR1 LGHNA and CDR2 YNFKEQ. The V and J ends lost 0 bases and 14 bases respectively, with 19 bases between them.

This chain joins TRBV4-2 and TRBJ1-1; weak D call: TRBD1 (6 bases). This sample comprised peripheral blood, obtained in a trial of Ad26.COV2.S vaccine versus placebo. The clonotype originates from a person aged 18-65 years who received the Ad26.COV2.S COVID-19 vaccine or a placebo. The CDR3 here is CASSQEVTGPTAFF. The CDR3, as DNA: TGTGCCAGCAGCCAAGAGGTAACAGGGCCCACTGCATTCTTT.